The next 18 T cell receptor beta chains were all read from a single sample in a study of CD8 T cells in Susac syndrome. Random hexamers were used to reverse transcribe an amount of roughly 0.45 to 1 ug RNA. TCRdb re-derived calls from the immunoSEQ multiplex PCR reads in MiXCR, one entry per CDR3 protein. The sample consists of approximately 190,000 distinct CDR3 sequences, 90% to 95% of them appearing once. The sequenced sample consisted of CD4+ T cells from PBMCs. The receptors were sampled from a human donor with multiple sclerosis.

The chain links TRBV24-1 to TRBJ2-2; D may be TRBD2 (6 bases). Trimming cost V 0 bases and J 3 bases, with 7 bases left between them. Germline CDR1 is KGHDR and CDR2 is SFDVKD. The length of the CDR3 is 15 residues. The CDR3 coding sequence is TGTGCCACCAGTGATTTGTCGGGGGACACCGGGGAGCTGTTTTTT. Translating gives CATSDLSGDTGELFF.

The chain recombines TRBV25-1 with TRBJ2-7, with a weak D call TRBD1 (6 bases). Germline V CDR1 and CDR2: MGHDK, SYGVNS. CDR3 size: 13 residues. The V end was cut by 0 bases, the J end by 10 bases, with 13 bases between. The CDR3 reads CASSEYTGTLQYF. In nucleotides, the CDR3 is TGTGCCAGCAGTGAATATACAGGGACGTTACAGTACTTC.

The chain employs TRBV3-1 and TRBJ2-1, with 9 bases lining up with TRBD2. V lost 0 bases to trimming and J lost 9 bases; unmatched junction nucleotides: 9. CDR3 length: 16 amino acids. Germline values: CDR1 LGHDT, CDR2 YNNKEL (reference sequence). The CDR3 loop reads CASSQDRGGAFAEQFF. The CDR3 nucleotides are TGTGCCAGCAGCCAAGACCGCGGGGGGGCATTTGCTGAGCAGTTCTTC.

This chain links TRBV10-1 with TRBJ2-1; TRBD1 matches at 7 bases. Germline V gene lookup returns CDR1 WNHNN and CDR2 SYGVQD (reference sequence). V trimming: 5 bases; J trimming: 9 bases; junction bases outside the gene matches: 4. The CDR3 extends over 12 amino acids. The CDR3 coding sequence is TGCGCCAGCAGTTACAGGGGACGTGAGCAGTTCTTC. Translating gives CASSYRGREQFF.

V gene TRBV3-1 combines with J gene TRBJ2-7; D not certain. The germline V gene encodes CDR1 LGHDT and CDR2 YNNKEL (reference sequence). V lost 2 bases and J lost 5, with 13 bases in between. The CDR3 contains 14 residues. Here the CDR3 reads CASSQITRANEQYF. CDR3 DNA: TGTGCCAGCAGCCAAATAACTCGGGCCAACGAGCAGTACTTC.

Only one count was recorded for this clonotype. The chain couples TRBV9 to TRBJ2-7, with D hard to call. This CDR3 is built from 14 residues. V lost 3 bases and J 0 bases, leaving 10 bases between the germline ends. Germline V CDR1 and CDR2: SGDLS, YYNGEE. The CDR3 loop reads CASSALRSSYEQYF. DNA for the CDR3: TGTGCCAGCAGCGCCTTACGGAGCTCCTACGAGCAGTACTTC.

The sample holds one count of this clonotype. V and J are TRBV30 and TRBJ2-3, with D unclear. The CDR3 sequence is 12 residues long. CDR1 GTSNPN and CDR2 SVGIG come from the germline V gene (reference sequence). The V and J ends lost 2 bases and 7 bases respectively, with 10 bases between them. The CDR3 reads CAWSLTEHTQYF. The DNA of the CDR3 is TGTGCCTGGAGTTTGACCGAACATACGCAGTATTTT.

The chain joins TRBV24-1 to TRBJ1-4; weak D call: TRBD1 (5 bases). The V gene lost 7 bases and the J gene lost 4 bases, with 9 bases spanning the gap. The CDR3 covers 13 residues. The germline CDR1 and CDR2 sequences are KGHDR and SFDVKD. The CDR3 reads CATSTGRNEKLFF. CDR3 nucleotides: TGTGCCACCAGCACGGGGCGTAATGAAAAACTGTTTTTT.

This sequence joins TRBV7-6 and TRBJ2-3; TRBD2 matches at 9 bases. The germline V gene encodes CDR1 SGHVS and CDR2 FNYEAQ. V dropped 1 base and J dropped 1; count of bases not matched to a gene: 3. The length of the CDR3 is 16 residues. For the CDR3, the DNA is TGTGCCAGCAGCTTAGGCCGGACTAGCGGCACAGATACGCAGTATTTT. Amino acids: CASSLGRTSGTDTQYF.

The chain links TRBV12-3 or TRBV12-4 to TRBJ1-2; D is perhaps TRBD1 (6 bases). CDR3 length: 14 amino acids. V was cut by 7 bases and J by 4 bases, with 16 bases left in between. DNA for the CDR3: TGTGCCAGCACCAAGGGGGGGGGAGGCTATGGCTACACCTTC. It specifies CASTKGGGGYGYTF.

The chain recombines TRBV19 with TRBJ1-5; the D is unclear. V lost 0 bases and J lost 5, with 8 bases in between. This CDR3 has 14 residues. The germline V gene encodes CDR1 LNHDA and CDR2 SQIVND (reference sequence). The CDR3 DNA follows: TGTGCCAGTAGTATAGATCGGGGTGATCAGCCCCAGCATTTT. Amino acids: CASSIDRGDQPQHF. Full variable domain (outside the CDR3, taken from reference TRBV19 and TRBJ1-5): DGGITQSPKYLFRKEGQNVTLSCEQNLNHDAMYWYRQDPGQGLRLIYYSQIVNDFQKGDIAEGYSVSREKKESFPLTVTSAQKNPTAFYLCASSIDRGDQPQHFGDGTRLSIL.

The genes are TRBV19 and TRBJ1-5, with 10 bases matching TRBD1. The V segment lost 5 bases and the J segment 4 bases; nucleotides outside the gene matches: 11. This CDR3 comprises 17 residues. Germline V gene data show CDR1 as LNHDA and CDR2 as SQIVND (reference sequence). The CDR3 sequence is CASSPRGGQGRNQPQHF. The CDR3 coding sequence is TGTGCCAGTAGTCCCCGTGGGGGACAGGGGCGAAATCAGCCCCAGCATTTT.

The gene calls are TRBV4-1 and TRBJ1-1, with unresolved D. Germline V lookup: CDR1 MGHRA, CDR2 YSYEKL. CDR3 size: 18 residues. V shed 1 base and J shed 1 base, with 19 bases lying between them. The CDR3 DNA reads as TGCGCCAGCAGCCAAGTTTCTTCCGTCGGACGTTCGAACACTGAAGCTTTCTTT. Translating gives CASSQVSSVGRSNTEAFF.

CDR3 loop: CASRPWTSWDIQYF. As DNA, the CDR3 is TGTGCCAGCAGGCCCTGGACTAGTTGGGACATTCAGTACTTC. V is TRBV27 and J is TRBJ2-4; the match to TRBD2 covers 7 bases. Germline V lookup: CDR1 MNHEY, CDR2 SMNVEV (reference sequence). V lost 6 bases to trimming and J lost 8 bases; unmatched junction nucleotides: 10. There are 14 residues in the CDR3.

CDR3 in DNA: TGTGCCAGCAGCAACCGGGACAGGGGGCTGATAAGTTGGAACACCGGGGAGCTGTTTTTT. Amino acid sequence: CASSNRDRGLISWNTGELFF. The chain recombines TRBV11-1 with TRBJ2-2, with 12 bases aligning to TRBD1. V gave up 5 bases and J gave up 1 base; unmatched junction bases: 14. Germline CDR1 is SGHAT and CDR2 is FQDESV (reference sequence). The CDR3 runs 20 residues.

V and J are TRBV4-1 and TRBJ2-4; the D is unclear. The germline V gene encodes CDR1 MGHRA and CDR2 YSYEKL. The CDR3 totals 16 residues. V was cut by 1 base and J by 9 bases, with 19 bases left in between. In nucleotides, the CDR3 is TGCGCCAGCAGCCAAGGGTCCTTGCCTTCGGTTATCATTCAGTACTTC. Encoded protein: CASSQGSLPSVIIQYF.

To note about this clonotype: Germline is not matched at one junction end, which may reflect a read error. V is TRBV20-1 and J is TRBJ2-5, with TRBD2 identical over 9 bases. In germline, CDR1 is DFQATT, CDR2 SNEGSKA (reference sequence). The CDR3 is 14 amino acids. The CDR3 DNA sequence: TGCAGTGCTAGGACTAGCGGAGGACGAGAGGCCCAGTACTTC. Translated, it gives CSARTSGGREAQYF.

DNA of the CDR3: TGCAGCGTCGGGACAGTGCTTACCGGGGAGCTGTTTTTT. Encoded protein: CSVGTVLTGELFF. V usage is TRBV29-1 and J usage is TRBJ2-2, with 7 bases aligning to TRBD1. The V gene end was trimmed by 6 bases and the J gene end by 5 bases; junction bases not matched to a gene: 6. Germline lookup yields CDR1 SQVTM and CDR2 ANQGSEA. CDR3 length: 13 amino acids.